This T cell receptor beta chain comes out of a study of blood T cell repertoires in COVID-19. Study background: Some COVID-19 samples were acute and others convalescent; all came from the United States, Italy and Spain. The cDNA or gDNA used as material had been derived from T cells, B-cell-depleted T cells, or PBMCs.

Generated by immunoSEQ multiplex PCR, the TCRdb table keeps only in-frame clones and is missing some. The sample shows under 200,000 clones, around 84% of them seen only once. The study assigned cohorts using participant-reported clinical history. Recovered status applied to Cohort 3 donors who had two consecutive negative PCRs. It also applied to those with clearance or with symptom resolution. Trimming cost V 1 base and J 4 bases, with 10 bases left between them. There are 14 residues in the CDR3. Germline V gene data show CDR1 as MNHNS and CDR2 as SASEGT. The sample consisted of PBMCs or T cells enriched from blood (not recorded which). The TCR comes from a man aged 45-65 years who had recovered from COVID-19. The chain carries TRBV6-1 and TRBJ1-1, with a tentative D call TRBD1 (6 bases). Written as DNA, the CDR3 is TGTGCCAGCAGTGAAGTAGGGGGGGGCACTGAAGCTTTCTTT. Protein sequence: CASSEVGGGTEAFF.